One and the same sample provided the 24 T cell receptor beta chains below, sequenced in a study of T cells in Graves' hyperthyroidism and ophthalmopathy. RNA transcripts yielded amplified TCR beta CDR3 regions. With the HTBI primer set, the TCR CDR3 went through a first round of RT-PCR. Via MiXCR, TCRdb re-called the multiplex PCR reads, giving one row per CDR3 protein. The top ten clones hold about 15% of a sample with 550,000 to 650,000 distinct CDR3 sequences, 12% to 15% of them seen once. Sample: blood. Every receptor here comes from a woman aged 35 to 49 with Graves' hyperthyroidism.

This clonotype has a count of ten or more. The rearrangement links TRBV7-3 to TRBJ2-1, with TRBD2 matching over 8 bases. Germline V gene data show CDR1 as SGHTA and CDR2 as FQGTGA. The CDR3 totals 14 residues. V was pared by 5 bases and J by 4 bases, with 4 bases of the junction left unmatched. CDR3 region: CASSNGLAYNEQFF. The CDR3 DNA sequence: TGTGCCAGCAGCAATGGACTAGCTTACAATGAGCAGTTCTTC.

This clonotype was counted once. This chain links TRBV7-9 with TRBJ1-3; D gene ambiguous. This CDR3 is built from 15 residues. Trimming shortened V by 3 bases and J by 4 bases, and 13 bases separated the two germline ends. Germline CDR1 is SEHNR and CDR2 is FQNEAQ (reference sequence). Written as DNA, the CDR3 is TGTGCCAGCAGCTTTACTGCGATAAGCGGAAACACCATATATTTT. Its protein product is CASSFTAISGNTIYF.

This clonotype showed up many times. The chain combines TRBV18 with TRBJ1-1; D may be TRBD1 (5 bases). V dropped 4 bases and J dropped 3 bases, with 12 bases sitting between them. The CDR3 totals 14 residues. Germline V gives CDR1 KGHSH, CDR2 LQKENI. This CDR3 is CASSLGTRDTEAFF. DNA for the CDR3: TGTGCCAGCTCACTCGGGACCCGGGACACTGAAGCTTTCTTT.

This clonotype was seen repeatedly, ten times or more. V and J are TRBV7-8 and TRBJ2-7; 8 nucleotides agree with TRBD1. The junction had 9 bases not matched to a gene; V was cut back by 5 bases and J by 6 bases. CDR3 length: 14 residues. Germline V gives CDR1 SGHVS, CDR2 FQNEAQ. The CDR3 nucleotides are TGTGCCAGCAGCGCCCAGGGGGCTCTCCTCGAGCAGTACTTC. It specifies CASSAQGALLEQYF.

V and J are TRBV3-1 and TRBJ1-3; D ambiguous. Germline V gene sequence: CDR1 LGHDT, CDR2 YNNKEL (reference sequence). The CDR3 covers 16 residues. V was cut by 2 bases and J by 0 bases, with 11 bases left in between. CDR3: CASSQYYTSSGNTIYF. CDR3 nucleotide sequence: TGTGCCAGCAGCCAATACTATACCTCCTCTGGAAACACCATATATTTT.

J is TRBJ1-2 and V is TRBV28; unclear D gene. Trimming removed 2 bases from V and 2 bases from J, with 15 bases in between. CDR1 MDHEN and CDR2 SYDVKM come from the germline V gene. This CDR3 is 16 amino acids long. The CDR3 spells CASSLVLRTNNYGYTF. In DNA form, the CDR3 reads TGTGCCAGCAGTTTAGTTCTCAGGACCAACAACTATGGCTACACCTTC.

This clonotype was found many times. The chain is built from TRBV3-1 and TRBJ2-5, with 11 bases matching TRBD2. The CDR3 contains 15 residues. After removal of 0 bases from V and 4 bases from J, the junction contained 1 base not matched to a gene. Germline V gene sequence: CDR1 LGHDT, CDR2 YNNKEL (reference sequence). The CDR3 is CASSQETSGRETQYF. The CDR3 DNA follows: TGTGCCAGCAGCCAAGAAACTAGCGGGAGAGAGACCCAGTACTTC.

This clonotype was seen ten or more times. The chain combines TRBV18 with TRBJ1-3, with D possibly TRBD1 on 6 matching bases. This CDR3 contains 15 residues. Trimming pared 6 bases from V and 0 bases from J, leaving 12 bases between. Germline CDR1 KGHSH, CDR2 LQKENI. CDR3 sequence: CASSPTGISGNTIYF. For the CDR3, the DNA is TGTGCCAGCTCTCCCACAGGGATCTCTGGAAACACCATATATTTT.

Turning to this clonotype: A read error may explain this, as a much larger clone is one base away. This chain connects TRBV30 to TRBJ1-1, with D perhaps matching TRBD1 (5 bases). CDR1 is GTSNPN and CDR2 is SVGIG in the germline V gene (reference sequence). This CDR3 is 13 amino acids long. The CDR3 reads CVWGPGGSTEAFF. The CDR3 region has the DNA TGTGTCTGGGGCCCCGGAGGGAGCACTGAAGCTTTCTTT.

This clonotype was seen at least ten times. The chain links TRBV20-1 to TRBJ2-7; 8 nucleotides line up with TRBD1. This CDR3 spans 16 amino acids. From germline, CDR1 is DFQATT and CDR2 SNEGSKA (reference sequence). J was trimmed by 1 base and V by 4 bases; bases with no gene match: 12. In DNA form, the CDR3 reads TGCAGTGCTACGACAGGGGCCTCCAGGTTGTCCTACGAGCAGTACTTC. Protein product: CSATTGASRLSYEQYF.

This clonotype was found many times. The CDR3 bases are TGTGCCAGCGCAAAGGGCGTTAACTATGGCTACACCTTC. Translated: CASAKGVNYGYTF. V usage is TRBV11-2 and J usage is TRBJ1-2; D is unclear. The V end was cut by 8 bases, the J end by 1 base, with 11 bases between. Germline CDR1 and CDR2: SGHAT and FQNNGV. The CDR3 is 13 amino acids.

Regarding this clonotype: A much larger clone sits a single nucleotide away, making a read error possible. Here the CDR3 reads CASRSGSHQEAQYF. CDR3 bases: TGTGCCAGCAGGAGCGGGAGTCACCAAGAGGCCCAGTACTTC. The chain links TRBV28 to TRBJ2-5; the match to TRBD2 covers 8 bases. The CDR3 has 14 residues. Per germline, CDR1 MDHEN and CDR2 SYDVKM.

This clonotype has a count of ten or more. This sequence joins TRBV6-5 and TRBJ1-5; D ambiguous. Germline V gene data show CDR1 as MNHEY and CDR2 as SVGAGI. The CDR3 covers 14 residues. V lost 5 bases and J lost 4, with 12 bases in between. CDR3 loop: CASSPRGRNQPQHF. The CDR3 region has the DNA TGTGCCAGCAGTCCTCGGGGTAGGAATCAGCCCCAGCATTTT.

Many counts were recorded for this clonotype. The chain recombines TRBV30 with TRBJ1-4; D is uncertain. Germline loops: CDR1 GTSNPN, CDR2 SVGIG (reference sequence). The ends were cut back, 6 bases at V and 4 bases at J, with 12 bases in the middle. CDR3 size: 13 residues. CDR3 bases: TGTGCCTGTGCCCAGGAACTTAATGAAAAACTGTTTTTT. Translating gives CACAQELNEKLFF.

The genes are TRBV20-1 and TRBJ2-2, with D possibly matching TRBD2 (5 bases). The CDR3 has 14 residues. CDR1 and CDR2 (germline): DFQATT, SNEGSKA (reference sequence). V was pared by 1 base and J by 6 bases, with 12 bases between. CDR3 in amino acids: CSARVNGMSGELFF. For the CDR3, the DNA is TGCAGTGCTAGAGTAAACGGGATGTCCGGGGAGCTGTTTTTT.

This chain joins TRBV5-1 and TRBJ1-2, with D perhaps matching TRBD1 (6 bases). CDR3 length: 13 residues. Germline V gene data show CDR1 as SGHRS and CDR2 as YFSETQ. V gave up 2 bases and J gave up 5 bases, with 10 bases separating them. The CDR3 DNA follows: TGCGCCAGCAGCTTAACAGGACAGTATGGCTACACCTTC. Its translation: CASSLTGQYGYTF.

This clonotype was counted many times. V usage is TRBV20-1 and J usage is TRBJ2-1, with a weak D call TRBD1 (6 bases). This CDR3 has 14 amino acids. Deletions cut 6 bases from V and 0 bases from J, with 12 bases between. CDR1 and CDR2 from the germline V gene are DFQATT and SNEGSKA (reference sequence). This CDR3 reads CSALEGGSYNEQFF. The CDR3, as DNA: TGCAGTGCCCTTGAAGGGGGCTCCTACAATGAGCAGTTCTTC.

J is TRBJ2-3 and V is TRBV6-1; D is perhaps TRBD2 (6 bases). This CDR3 has 14 amino acids. Germline lookup yields CDR1 MNHNS and CDR2 SASEGT. The ends were cut back, 0 bases at V and 6 bases at J, with 10 bases in the middle. The CDR3 sequence: CASSEAGGVDTQYF. The CDR3 DNA is TGTGCCAGCAGTGAAGCCGGAGGGGTTGATACGCAGTATTTT.

This clonotype was detected ten times or more. CDR3 in amino acids: CASSQEEVDRAQYF. The CDR3 bases are TGTGCCAGCAGCCAAGAAGAGGTAGACCGCGCGCAGTATTTT. The chain is built from TRBV3-1 and TRBJ2-3; no definite D call. V dropped 0 bases and J dropped 10 bases, with 14 bases sitting between them. This CDR3 has 14 residues. Per germline, CDR1 LGHDT and CDR2 YNNKEL (reference sequence).

This clonotype has at least ten counts. The V gene is TRBV5-1, the J gene TRBJ2-1; TRBD2 matches 8 bases. This CDR3 comprises 16 residues. Germline values: CDR1 SGHRS, CDR2 YFSETQ. The ends lost 3 bases at V and 3 bases at J; junction bases unmatched: 8. CDR3 in DNA: TGCGCCAGCAGCTGGTCGGTTAGCGGGGTCTACAATGAGCAGTTCTTC. Translating it yields CASSWSVSGVYNEQFF.

This clonotype was counted between two and nine times. The rearrangement links TRBV6-4 to TRBJ1-5; D remains ambiguous. The CDR3 runs 13 residues. V lost 8 bases and J lost 0, with 8 bases in between. CDR1 and CDR2 (germline): MRHNA, SNTAGT. CDR3 in DNA: TGTGCCAGCGGAGTCGATAGCAATCAGCCCCAGCATTTT. Encoded protein: CASGVDSNQPQHF.

About this clonotype: A read error may account for a junction end that differs from germline. V gene TRBV5-1 combines with J gene TRBJ2-3; 8 bases are a match to TRBD2. This CDR3 is built from 15 residues. Germline V gene sequence: CDR1 SGHRS, CDR2 YFSETQ. The CDR3 sequence is CPSCLGRGGTDTQYF. The CDR3 DNA reads as TGCCCCAGCTGCCTCGGGAGGGGAGGGACAGATACGCAGTATTTT.

This clonotype showed up just a few times. The CDR3 nucleotides read TGTGCCAGCAGTGGGGGACCCAGGGACAGCCCCTACGAGCAGTACTTC. It translates to CASSGGPRDSPYEQYF. V is TRBV7-8 and J is TRBJ2-7; TRBD1 agrees at 7 bases. Germline trimming cut 6 bases from V and 2 bases from J; bases unmatched to any gene: 13. The CDR3 covers 16 residues. CDR1 is SGHVS and CDR2 is FQNEAQ in the germline V gene.

This clonotype was seen ten or more times. The chain carries TRBV20-1 and TRBJ1-1; tentatively, D is TRBD1 (6 bases). This CDR3 has 13 residues. Germline V gene data show CDR1 as DFQATT and CDR2 as SNEGSKA (reference sequence). The V and J ends lost 3 bases and 0 bases respectively, with 8 bases between them. The CDR3 nucleotides are TGCAGTGCTAGGACAGGAGTGAACACTGAAGCTTTCTTT. Translated: CSARTGVNTEAFF.